This is a list of T cell receptor beta chains from one sample in a study of blood T cell repertoires in COVID-19. The table came from immunoSEQ multiplex PCR; TCRdb's copy has only in-frame clones and leaves some out. The sample shows about 88,000 clones, approximately 91% of them seen only once. Sequenced sample: peripheral blood. The receptors originated from a woman older than 75 with acute or convalescent COVID-19. Both conserved end residues are part of each CDR3. The size entry is marked missing in some rows and otherwise reads once, few, many or a size class.

v_gene,len,abundance,CDR3aa
TRBV18,16,.,CASSPPSLAGAETQYF
TRBV29-1,15,.,CSVEPGTGRSDTQYF
TRBV19,14,once,CASRSTSSSYEQYF
TRBV9,16,.,CASSYTSASSYNEQFF
TRBV27,14,.,CASSPLTNTGELFF
TRBV4-2,16,.,CASSQDGAGAGYGYTF
TRBV5-1,13,.,CASSLQGAGELFF
TRBV29-1,12,.,CSLVVGADTQYF
TRBV4-3,16,.,CASSLTPTSGNTEAFF
TRBV4-3,15,.,CASSRDSGVSEKLFF
TRBV11-2,14,.,CASSLFGGNTEAFF
TRBV4-3,16,.,CASSQSLRSSGNTIYF
TRBV20-1,15,.,CSASPSGRGGGELFF
TRBV19,14,.,CASSIWAGPRGYTF
TRBV2,13,few,CASIRAANYGYTF
TRBV10-3,13,once,CAITEGQGYGYTF
TRBV15,15,.,CATSRDRGLNEKLFF
TRBV2,14,.,CASSVSGYFYGYTF
TRBV2,13,.,CASQGLGNQPQHF
TRBV30,13,.,CAWSVQLNTEAFF
TRBV4-2,17,.,CASSQPQTAGAVDTQYF
TRBV7-2,18,.,CASSFETSGRPNTGELFF
TRBV7-2,14,.,CASSAQTGNEKLFF
TRBV12-5,13,.,CASGLVSSFEQFF
TRBV12-3/TRBV12-4,12,.,CASRTDMHEAFF
TRBV7-3,13,.,CASSVDSNTEAFF
TRBV28,15,.,CASSFLAGLKYEQYF
TRBV12-3/TRBV12-4,13,.,CASSLSPRETQYF
TRBV5-1,14,.,CASSHRDMNTEAFF
TRBV18,16,.,CASSPNRGQVQETQYF
TRBV14,18,.,CASSQDFSEAGGYNEQFF
TRBV7-3,13,.,CASSIQRDSPLHF
TRBV9,15,.,CASSADSFSGNTIYF
TRBV6-6,15,few,CASIKQGGSNQPQHF
TRBV5-1,13,.,CASSRGQGETQYF
TRBV27,14,.,CARTSGQGIHEQYF
TRBV11-2,16,.,CASSLWVGGAREKLFF
TRBV19,15,.,CASRSGDRGNSPLHF
TRBV4-1,16,.,CASSQDLSRGREKLFF
TRBV7-9,15,.,CASSLSGGEENEAFF
TRBV5-1,15,.,CASSLGGGRQETQYF
TRBV6-5,15,.,CASSLTANLPYGYTF
TRBV5-4,14,.,CARSDRGRADTQYF
TRBV2,14,.,CASRQGLSGNTIYF
TRBV7-7,15,.,CASSPGLAGGETQYF
TRBV5-4,14,once,CASSLGQANYGYTF
TRBV9,13,.,CASSKSRGYEQFF
TRBV28,13,.,CASSSGTVYGYTF
TRBV5-4,14,few,CASSLSALDEKLFF
TRBV7-2,16,.,CASSSYATRGLEKLFF
TRBV6-2/TRBV6-3,16,.,CASSYRRTGNTGELFF
TRBV5-1,15,.,CASSAGLAGTETQYF
TRBV6-5,15,.,CASSYWGGGDTEAFF
TRBV2,19,.,CASRPSFIDGLVAGNTIYF
TRBV12-5,19,.,CASGGGYGTAPYSNQPQHF